A selection of T cell receptor beta chains follows, all from one sample in a study of T cell repertoires in cytomegalovirus infection. These receptors have no known antigen. Each CDR3 protein gets one entry after TCRdb re-called the reads with MiXCR. The table lists about 47,000 distinct CDR3 sequences, nearly 20% of them singletons. This specimen was CD8+ T cells from cultured PBMCs, taken from culture after CMV antigen stimulation. Source of these receptors: a human donor in good health (CMV status not recorded). Some clones in this sample may be carry-over from other donors' samples. Each CDR3 is given with its conserved first and last residue. The D gene is left open where the match is weak. Size is omitted from some rows. Given values are once, few, many or a class for expanded clones.

J: TRBJ2-2; size: -; V: TRBV4-1; D: TRBD2; DNA: TGCGCCAGCAGCCAAGATTCCCTAGCGGGATGGACCGGGGAGCTGTTTTTT; CDR3: CASSQDSLAGWTGELFF
J: TRBJ2-1; size: -; V: TRBV5-4; D: -; DNA: TGTGCCAGCAGCTTGGCGGGGGAGCCGTACAATGAGCAGTTCTTC; CDR3: CASSLAGEPYNEQFF
J: TRBJ1-1; size: many; V: TRBV7-6; D: TRBD1; DNA: TGTGCCAGCAGCTATCTAACAGGGGCCACTGAAGCTTTCTTT; CDR3: CASSYLTGATEAFF
J: TRBJ2-3; size: -; V: TRBV20-1; D: -; DNA: TGCAGTGCTAGATCCTACGGGATTAGCACAGATACGCAGTATTTT; CDR3: CSARSYGISTDTQYF
J: TRBJ2-1; size: few; V: TRBV11-3; D: -; DNA: TGTGCCAGCAGCTTATTAGCTCGCAATGAGCAGTTCTTC; CDR3: CASSLLARNEQFF
J: TRBJ2-3; size: many; V: TRBV7-2; D: -; DNA: TGTGCCAGCAGCCATCCTGGGAAAGATACGCAGTATTTT; CDR3: CASSHPGKDTQYF
J: TRBJ1-5; size: -; V: TRBV24-1; D: -; DNA: TGTGCCACCAGTGAGAGAAAAGGAAATCAGCCCCAGCATTTT; CDR3: CATSERKGNQPQHF
J: TRBJ2-7; size: -; V: TRBV4-3; D: TRBD1; DNA: TGCGCCAGCAGCCACTTGAGGCAGGGGGCTTACGAGCAGTACTTC; CDR3: CASSHLRQGAYEQYF
J: TRBJ2-2; size: -; V: TRBV23-1; D: -; DNA: TGCGCCAGCAGTCAACTCCAGAATCGTAGGGGCACCGGGGAGCTGTTTTTT; CDR3: CASSQLQNRRGTGELFF
J: TRBJ2-7; size: few; V: TRBV15; D: -; DNA: TGTGCCACCAGCGGACAGTCCTACGAGCAGTACTTC; CDR3: CATSGQSYEQYF
J: TRBJ2-7; size: -; V: TRBV27; D: TRBD2; DNA: TGTGCCAGCAGGCTAGCGGGGCCTACCTACGAGCAGTACTTC; CDR3: CASRLAGPTYEQYF
J: TRBJ2-5; size: -; V: TRBV28; D: TRBD1; DNA: TGTGTCAGCAGCCTCGGACAGGGGTGGGGGGAGACCCAGTACTTC; CDR3: CVSSLGQGWGETQYF
J: TRBJ2-2; size: -; V: TRBV7-3; D: -; DNA: TGTGCCAGCAGCTTAACCTCGGCCACCGGGGAGCTGTTTTTT; CDR3: CASSLTSATGELFF
J: TRBJ2-3; size: -; V: TRBV7-3; D: -; DNA: TGTGCCAGCACCACTTCGGGCACAGATACGCAGTATTTT; CDR3: CASTTSGTDTQYF
J: TRBJ2-1; size: many; V: TRBV12-5; D: -; DNA: TGTGCTAGTGGTTGGGGCTCCTACAATGAGCAGTTCTTC; CDR3: CASGWGSYNEQFF
J: TRBJ1-6; size: few; V: TRBV4-1; D: TRBD1; DNA: TGCGCCAGCAGCCACCCGACAGGGGCCGACATGAGCTCCTATAATTCACCCCTCCACTTT; CDR3: CASSHPTGADMSSYNSPLHF
J: TRBJ2-3; size: few; V: TRBV2; D: -; DNA: TGTGCCAGCAGTGAATCTGGGACTAGCACAGATACGCAGTATTTT; CDR3: CASSESGTSTDTQYF
J: TRBJ2-3; size: few; V: TRBV12-3/TRBV12-4; D: -; DNA: TGTGCCAGCAGCCTCGGCCCAGGGCAGTATTTT; CDR3: CASSLGPGQYF
J: TRBJ2-7; size: many; V: TRBV7-9; D: TRBD1; DNA: TGTGCCAGCAGCCCCACGACAGGGAGCTCCTACGAGCAGTACTTC; CDR3: CASSPTTGSSYEQYF
J: TRBJ2-5; size: few; V: TRBV6-6; D: -; DNA: TGTGCCAGCAGGCCTACAGGTGAAGAGACCCAGTACTTC; CDR3: CASRPTGEETQYF
J: TRBJ2-1; size: many; V: TRBV7-2; D: -; DNA: TGTGCCAGCAGCCCTTTCGACGGTTACAATGAGCAGTTCTTC; CDR3: CASSPFDGYNEQFF
J: TRBJ1-1; size: -; V: TRBV6-6; D: -; DNA: TGTGCCAGCAGTTACTCGGCAGGGGAGGAAGCTTTCTTT; CDR3: CASSYSAGEEAFF
J: TRBJ1-3; size: few; V: TRBV10-2; D: -; DNA: TGCGCCAGCAGTCTGGGGATGGATTCTGGAAACACCATATATTTT; CDR3: CASSLGMDSGNTIYF
J: TRBJ1-1; size: many; V: TRBV10-3; D: -; DNA: TGTGCCATCAGGCTACGAGATAACACTGAAGCTTTCTTT; CDR3: CAIRLRDNTEAFF
J: TRBJ1-1; size: -; V: TRBV6-2/TRBV6-3; D: -; DNA: TGTGCCACCTCCGACCAACCGAACACTGAAGCTTTCTTT; CDR3: CATSDQPNTEAFF
J: TRBJ2-2; size: -; V: TRBV7-9; D: -; DNA: TGTGCCAGCAGCTTAACGGAGCCCACCGGGGAGCTGTTTTTT; CDR3: CASSLTEPTGELFF
J: TRBJ2-2; size: -; V: TRBV7-3; D: TRBD2; DNA: TGTGCCAGCAGCCCCCGTCCGGGGGGGAACACCGGGGAGCTGTTTTTT; CDR3: CASSPRPGGNTGELFF
J: TRBJ1-6; size: many; V: TRBV6-6; D: -; DNA: TGTGCCAGCAGTTATAATATACAGTTAGAATCACCCCTCCACTTT; CDR3: CASSYNIQLESPLHF
J: TRBJ1-1; size: few; V: TRBV2; D: TRBD1; DNA: TGTGCCAGCCAATTTCAGGGGGCGCCTGTCACTGAAGCTTTCTTT; CDR3: CASQFQGAPVTEAFF
J: TRBJ1-5; size: -; V: TRBV5-5; D: -; DNA: TGTGCCAGCAGCCCGGGTGCCAAGAGTAATCAGCCCCAGCATTTT; CDR3: CASSPGAKSNQPQHF
J: TRBJ1-6; size: -; V: TRBV27; D: -; DNA: TGTGCCAGCCGATCGCCGGGAGGGGGGAGCTCACCCCTCCACTTT; CDR3: CASRSPGGGSSPLHF
J: TRBJ2-7; size: many; V: TRBV12-3/TRBV12-4; D: TRBD1; DNA: TGTGCCAGCAGTTTAAGACAGGGCCAGGACGAGCAGTACTTC; CDR3: CASSLRQGQDEQYF
J: TRBJ1-4; size: -; V: TRBV7-4; D: -; DNA: TGTGCCAGCAGCCCATTAAACTGGGGTGAGCTGTTTTTT; CDR3: CASSPLNWGELFF
J: TRBJ2-5; size: few; V: TRBV11-2; D: TRBD1; DNA: TGTGCCAGCAGCTCGAATCCGGGACAGGGGGGAAGCCAAGAGACCCAGTACTTC; CDR3: CASSSNPGQGGSQETQYF
J: TRBJ2-3; size: -; V: TRBV28; D: TRBD2; DNA: TGTGCCAGCAGTTTTCTAGCGGGCACAGATACGCAGTATTTT; CDR3: CASSFLAGTDTQYF